This T cell receptor beta chain was sequenced during a study of identical twins. Whole-study findings and limits: Invariant populations such as MAIT and iNKT cells could partly muddle zero-insertion analyses. The models gave estimates that fell short of the out-of-frame TCR alpha sharing seen in monozygotic twins.

This CDR3 has 18 amino acids. The V gene lost 0 bases and the J gene lost 1 base, with 15 bases spanning the gap. Germline lookup yields CDR1 WNHNN and CDR2 SYGVQD (reference sequence). A word on this clonotype: No antigen is known for it.

TCRdb processed the 5' RACE reads anew with MiXCR; each CDR3 protein has one entry. The table shows hundreds of thousands of distinct CDR3 sequences, with 9% to 15% occurring only once. These data were also filed under a second study, of yellow fever vaccine responses in identical twins.

Sequences were obtained from PBMCs. The J gene is TRBJ2-2, the V gene TRBV10-1; tentative D call: TRBD2 (6 bases). The source is a woman between 18 and 29 years old in good health. The CDR3, as DNA: TGCGCCAGCAGTGAGTCGATTTTTCGCGGGAAGAACACCGGGGAGCTGTTTTTT. Amino acid sequence: CASSESIFRGKNTGELFF.